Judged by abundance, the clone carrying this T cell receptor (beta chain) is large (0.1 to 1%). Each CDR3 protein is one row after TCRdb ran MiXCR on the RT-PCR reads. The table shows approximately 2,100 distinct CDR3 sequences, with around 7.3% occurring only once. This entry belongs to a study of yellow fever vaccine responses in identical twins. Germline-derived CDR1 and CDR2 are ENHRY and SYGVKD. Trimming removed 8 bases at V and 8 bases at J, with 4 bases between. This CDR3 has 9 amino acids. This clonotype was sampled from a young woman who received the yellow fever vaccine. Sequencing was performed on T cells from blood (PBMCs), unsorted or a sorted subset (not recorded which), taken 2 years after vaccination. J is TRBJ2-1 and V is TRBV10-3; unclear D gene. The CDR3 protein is CAIGDEQFF. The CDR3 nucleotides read TGTGCCATCGGAGATGAGCAGTTCTTC.